Described below is a single TCR beta chain sequence and its context. The antigen is unknown. Profiling relied on immunoSEQ multiplex PCR, and the TCRdb table lists in-frame clones only, not all of them. The table has around 75,000 clones, 88% seen once. The sample is drawn from a study of T cell responses to AZD1222 COVID-19 vaccine. The study's findings and limits: The study identified only 6 or 7 AZD1222 recipients as seropositive at baseline. Donor demographics were predominantly white British with a female majority; clonal diversity may be underestimated. Once two AZD1222 doses were given, Spike-specific TCR breadth and depth went up. Across spike, vaccine-associated CD4 TCRs were found, dominant at 160-218 and 743-854.

The V and J ends lost 6 bases and 7 bases, in that order; junction bases with no gene match: 5. This CDR3 is built from 12 residues. CDR1 LNHDA and CDR2 SQIVND come from the germline V gene (reference sequence). The material sequenced was peripheral blood, taken 28 days after the second dose of the MenACWY control vaccine. The sequence came from an adult who received the MenACWY meningococcal vaccine as a control. The chain has TRBV19 and TRBJ1-2; 7 bases are shared with TRBD1. The CDR3 is CASSQTGFGYTF. CDR3 in DNA: TGTGCCAGTAGCCAGACAGGGTTTGGCTACACCTTC.